The 26 T cell receptor beta chains listed next were all sequenced from one sample in a study of PD-1 blockade in classical Hodgkin lymphoma. Profiled with immunoSEQ multiplex PCR; TCRdb holds only in-frame clones, not every one. The sample has tens of thousands of clones; 70% to 80% are singletons. Time point of the sample: cycle 4 day 1 (C4D1), after more than five weeks of nivolumab. Every patient had relapsed following autologous stem cell transplantation, and cohorts differed in brentuximab vedotin exposure. Researchers report purifying CD4+ T cells from thawed PBMCs by magnetic negative selection. This specimen consisted of CD4+ T cells from blood, obtained before the fourth cycle of nivolumab. Receptors originate from a human donor with classical Hodgkin lymphoma.

This clone was counted a single time. This CDR3 is CASSQEEGNTQYF. The CDR3 nucleotides read TGCGCCAGCAGCCAAGAAGAGGGAAATACGCAGTATTTT. The chain recombines TRBV4-3 with TRBJ2-3; a weak D match, TRBD2 (5 bases). Trimming took 0 bases from V and 7 from J, leaving 8 bases between them. The CDR3 has 13 amino acids. Germline CDR1 LGHNA, CDR2 YSLEER.

The genes are TRBV6-5 and TRBJ1-4; 7 positions match TRBD1. The CDR3 covers 14 residues. The germline CDR1 and CDR2 sequences are MNHEY and SVGAGI. The trim removed 6 bases at V and 8 bases at J, leaving 9 bases unmatched. The chain's CDR3 is CASRTTGISEKLFF. The DNA of the CDR3 is TGTGCCAGCAGGACGACAGGGATTTCCGAAAAACTGTTTTTT.

This clone showed up just a few times. The V call is TRBV6-1, the J call TRBJ1-2, with 9 bases identical to TRBD1. Germline CDR1 MNHNS, CDR2 SASEGT. The CDR3 totals 13 residues. After removal of 3 bases from V and 6 bases from J, the junction contained 2 bases not matched to a gene. CDR3 region: CASSEDRGNGYTF. In nucleotides, the CDR3 is TGTGCCAGCAGTGAGGACAGGGGTAATGGCTACACCTTC.

The V gene is TRBV18, the J gene TRBJ2-7; TRBD2 is a possible D gene (6 bases). Trimming stripped 1 base from V and 3 bases from J, with 10 bases between. The CDR3 loop spans 14 amino acids. Looked up from germline, CDR1 is KGHSH and CDR2 is LQKENI. The CDR3 DNA sequence: TGTGCCAGCTCACCACGGGGCGGGGACTACGAGCAGTACTTC. Amino acid sequence: CASSPRGGDYEQYF.

V gene TRBV27 combines with J gene TRBJ2-5; the D is unclear. Trimming took off 3 bases at V and 5 bases at J, with 10 bases between the two ends. CDR1 MNHEY and CDR2 SMNVEV come from the germline V gene (reference sequence). This CDR3 is built from 13 residues. CDR3 sequence reads: CASSFGPGETQYF. In DNA form, the CDR3 reads TGTGCCAGCAGTTTCGGGCCTGGGGAGACCCAGTACTTC.

The chain links TRBV7-2 to TRBJ2-3; TRBD2 is a possible D gene (7 bases). Germline V gene sequence: CDR1 SGHTA, CDR2 FQGNSA. This CDR3 contains 17 residues. Trimming left V 5 bases short and J 4 bases short, with 22 bases between. CDR3 in amino acids: CASSPGRGRVRADTQYF. Written as DNA, the CDR3 is TGTGCCAGCAGCCCGGGGCGGGGGCGGGTGAGAGCAGATACGCAGTATTTT.

This clone occurred a few times. The chain is built from TRBV6-6 and TRBJ2-7; D gene uncertain. In germline, CDR1 is MNHNY, CDR2 SVGAGI (reference sequence). The V end was cut by 0 bases, the J end by 6 bases, with 6 bases between. This CDR3 comprises 12 residues. CDR3: CASSYSKGEQYF. The CDR3 DNA reads as TGTGCCAGCAGTTACTCCAAGGGCGAGCAGTACTTC.

A single count supports this clone. Other DNA sequences in this sample translate to the same CDR3. The chain couples TRBV6-5 to TRBJ1-1; D gene unclear. Trimming removed 6 bases from V and 1 base from J, with 9 bases in between. The CDR3 has 13 amino acids. Germline V lookup: CDR1 MNHEY, CDR2 SVGAGI. The CDR3 nucleotides read TGTGCCAGCAGGGAAGGGAGGAACACTGAAGCTTTCTTT. Its translation: CASREGRNTEAFF.

The chain uses TRBV19 and TRBJ2-7; D gene unclear. Germline V lookup: CDR1 LNHDA, CDR2 SQIVND (reference sequence). The CDR3 spans 14 residues. Trimming took 5 bases from V and 5 from J, leaving 16 bases between them. The CDR3 region has the DNA TGTGCCAGTAGTCCCCCGACCTATAAGCACGAGCAGTACTTC. Translating gives CASSPPTYKHEQYF.

V usage is TRBV10-3 and J usage is TRBJ2-1, with 11 bases identical to TRBD2. This CDR3 has 16 amino acids. The ends lost 4 bases at V and 5 bases at J; junction bases unmatched: 7. Germline V gene sequence: CDR1 ENHRY, CDR2 SYGVKD. The CDR3 region is CAISASTSGGNNEQFF. The CDR3 DNA reads as TGTGCCATCAGTGCCTCCACTAGCGGGGGTAACAATGAGCAGTTCTTC.

This clone is a singleton in its sample. The rearrangement joins TRBV19 to TRBJ1-6; 9 nucleotides match TRBD1. The ends lost 6 bases at V and 1 base at J; junction bases unmatched: 10. The CDR3 runs to 18 residues. Germline CDR1 is LNHDA and CDR2 is SQIVND (reference sequence). The CDR3 region has the DNA TGTGCCAGTAGCACCCGAGGGACAGGGTGGTCCTATAATTCACCCCTCCACTTT. Its translation: CASSTRGTGWSYNSPLHF. The full variable domain, its missing parts supplied by reference TRBV19 and TRBJ1-6, is DGGITQSPKYLFRKEGQNVTLSCEQNLNHDAMYWYRQDPGQGLRLIYYSQIVNDFQKGDIAEGYSVSREKKESFPLTVTSAQKNPTAFYLCASSTRGTGWSYNSPLHFGNGTRLTVT.

CDR3 coding DNA: TGTGCCAGCAGCGTAGTCGGACTAGCGGGGGGGCCCAACACCGGGGAGCTGTTTTTT. It specifies CASSVVGLAGGPNTGELFF. V and J are TRBV9 and TRBJ2-2; 15 nucleotides agree with TRBD2. V lost 0 bases, J lost 2 bases, and 5 bases stayed unmatched. The V gene's germline CDR1 is SGDLS and CDR2 YYNGEE. This CDR3 has 19 residues.

The chain has TRBV4-2 and TRBJ2-1; D possibly corresponds to TRBD2 (5 bases). The length of the CDR3 is 16 residues. Trimming cost V 3 bases and J 6 bases, with 18 bases left between them. CDR1 is LGHNA, CDR2 YNFKEQ, per germline. The CDR3 here is CASSQGRGSGVNEQFF. As DNA, the CDR3 is TGTGCCAGCAGCCAGGGTAGAGGGTCTGGCGTCAATGAGCAGTTCTTC.

The rearrangement links TRBV4-2 to TRBJ2-2, with D unresolved. Germline CDR1 reads LGHNA; CDR2 reads YNFKEQ. The CDR3 sequence is 17 residues long. V lost 0 bases and J lost 0, with 11 bases in between. CDR3 nucleotide sequence: TGTGCCAGCAGCCAAGATCCGGACGGCGCGAACACCGGGGAGCTGTTTTTT. It encodes CASSQDPDGANTGELFF.

This sequence joins TRBV18 and TRBJ1-2; D is possibly TRBD1 (6 bases). Trimming shortened V by 3 bases and J by 6 bases, and 14 bases separated the two germline ends. Germline CDR1 is KGHSH and CDR2 is LQKENI. This CDR3 comprises 14 residues. For the CDR3, the DNA is TGTGCCAGCTCACCGTTGGACAGATTCCATGGCTACACCTTC. Its translation: CASSPLDRFHGYTF.

Only a few counts were recorded for this clone. The rearrangement joins TRBV10-1 to TRBJ1-1; unclear D gene. The V end lost 3 bases, the J end lost 9 bases, and 8 bases lay between the germline ends. The length of the CDR3 is 11 residues. Germline CDR1 WNHNN, CDR2 SYGVQD (reference sequence). As DNA, the CDR3 is TGCGCCAGCAGTGACGGGCCCCAAGCTTTCTTT. Translated, it gives CASSDGPQAFF.

This chain uses TRBV2 with TRBJ2-5, with D uncertain. Between the trimmed V and J ends, which lost 4 bases and 4 bases, there was a span of 7 bases. This CDR3 has 12 amino acids. Germline V CDR1 and CDR2: SNHLY, FYNNEI. The DNA for the CDR3 is TGTGCCAGCAGTGCGGACGTAGAGACCCAGTACTTC. Amino acids: CASSADVETQYF.

The chain combines TRBV6-6 with TRBJ2-1; D may match TRBD1 or TRBD2 (5 bases each). Trimming removed 6 bases at V and 7 bases at J, with 13 bases between. This CDR3 comprises 13 residues. Germline V gene data show CDR1 as MNHNY and CDR2 as SVGAGI (reference sequence). The DNA for the CDR3 is TGTGCCAGCAGCCTTCCCGAGGGGAATGAGCAGTTCTTC. Its translation is CASSLPEGNEQFF.

Here the CDR3 DNA reads TGTGCCAGCAGTAGGACAGGGCAAGAGACCCAGTACTTC. This encodes CASSRTGQETQYF. The V gene is TRBV6-5, the J gene TRBJ2-5; 8 bases fit TRBD1. After removal of 5 bases from V and 2 bases from J, the junction contained 1 base not matched to a gene. The CDR3 length is 13 residues. Germline V gives CDR1 MNHEY, CDR2 SVGAGI.

This clone was counted between two and nine times. The V call is TRBV7-9, the J call TRBJ1-1; D may be TRBD1 (5 bases). CDR3 size: 14 residues. CDR1 SEHNR and CDR2 FQNEAQ come from the germline V gene (reference sequence). Trimming shortened V by 5 bases and J by 1 base, and 11 bases separated the two germline ends. CDR3 DNA sequence: TGTGCCAGCAGCCTTAAGGGACGGAACACTGAAGCTTTCTTT. Translating gives CASSLKGRNTEAFF.

V and J are TRBV30 and TRBJ1-5, with TRBD1 matching 7 bases. J gave up 1 base and V 0 bases, and 6 bases lay outside the gene matches. The germline V gene encodes CDR1 GTSNPN and CDR2 SVGIG (reference sequence). The CDR3 is 16 residues long. CDR3 DNA sequence: TGTGCCTGGAGTGTATTAGGGGGCGGGAGCAATCAGCCCCAGCATTTT. This encodes CAWSVLGGGSNQPQHF.

Here the CDR3 DNA reads TGTGCCAGCAGCCAAACTTATAGCGGGGCCCCTAATACGCAGTATTTT. This sequence encodes CASSQTYSGAPNTQYF. V and J are TRBV6-6 and TRBJ2-3; 8 nucleotides line up with TRBD2. The V gene end was trimmed by 6 bases and the J gene end by 7 bases; junction bases not matched to a gene: 15. The CDR3 runs to 16 residues. Germline lookup yields CDR1 MNHNY and CDR2 SVGAGI (reference sequence).

In this sample, this clone turned up once. This chain links TRBV7-7 with TRBJ2-3, with no clear D. Trimming pared 8 bases from V and 0 bases from J, leaving 12 bases between. There are 14 residues in the CDR3. Germline assignment: CDR1 SSHAT and CDR2 FNYEAQ (reference sequence). CDR3 sequence: CASSQGGSTDTQYF. The CDR3 nucleotides are TGTGCCAGCTCCCAAGGCGGAAGCACAGATACGCAGTATTTT.

V and J are TRBV6-1 and TRBJ2-1; D may be TRBD2 (6 bases). The CDR3 consists of 14 residues. CDR1 and CDR2 (germline): MNHNS, SASEGT. V lost 1 base and J 8 bases, leaving 12 bases between the germline ends. CDR3 sequence: CASSEVLARDEQFF. CDR3 in DNA: TGTGCCAGCAGTGAAGTTCTAGCGCGCGATGAGCAGTTCTTC.

The chain carries TRBV4-3 and TRBJ1-4; no firm D call. The V end lost 2 bases, the J end lost 5 bases, and 6 bases lay between the germline ends. The CDR3 contains 13 residues. Germline-derived CDR1 and CDR2 are LGHNA and YSLEER. The CDR3: CASSQSPNEKLFF. As DNA, the CDR3 is TGCGCCAGCAGCCAATCCCCCAATGAAAAACTGTTTTTT.

The V gene is TRBV19, the J gene TRBJ1-2; no reliable D call. Trimming took off 3 bases at V and 3 bases at J, with 8 bases between the two ends. Looked up from germline, CDR1 is LNHDA and CDR2 is SQIVND (reference sequence). The CDR3 has 13 amino acids. CDR3 residues: CASSIRTDYGYTF. DNA of the CDR3: TGTGCCAGTAGTATTCGGACGGACTATGGCTACACCTTC.